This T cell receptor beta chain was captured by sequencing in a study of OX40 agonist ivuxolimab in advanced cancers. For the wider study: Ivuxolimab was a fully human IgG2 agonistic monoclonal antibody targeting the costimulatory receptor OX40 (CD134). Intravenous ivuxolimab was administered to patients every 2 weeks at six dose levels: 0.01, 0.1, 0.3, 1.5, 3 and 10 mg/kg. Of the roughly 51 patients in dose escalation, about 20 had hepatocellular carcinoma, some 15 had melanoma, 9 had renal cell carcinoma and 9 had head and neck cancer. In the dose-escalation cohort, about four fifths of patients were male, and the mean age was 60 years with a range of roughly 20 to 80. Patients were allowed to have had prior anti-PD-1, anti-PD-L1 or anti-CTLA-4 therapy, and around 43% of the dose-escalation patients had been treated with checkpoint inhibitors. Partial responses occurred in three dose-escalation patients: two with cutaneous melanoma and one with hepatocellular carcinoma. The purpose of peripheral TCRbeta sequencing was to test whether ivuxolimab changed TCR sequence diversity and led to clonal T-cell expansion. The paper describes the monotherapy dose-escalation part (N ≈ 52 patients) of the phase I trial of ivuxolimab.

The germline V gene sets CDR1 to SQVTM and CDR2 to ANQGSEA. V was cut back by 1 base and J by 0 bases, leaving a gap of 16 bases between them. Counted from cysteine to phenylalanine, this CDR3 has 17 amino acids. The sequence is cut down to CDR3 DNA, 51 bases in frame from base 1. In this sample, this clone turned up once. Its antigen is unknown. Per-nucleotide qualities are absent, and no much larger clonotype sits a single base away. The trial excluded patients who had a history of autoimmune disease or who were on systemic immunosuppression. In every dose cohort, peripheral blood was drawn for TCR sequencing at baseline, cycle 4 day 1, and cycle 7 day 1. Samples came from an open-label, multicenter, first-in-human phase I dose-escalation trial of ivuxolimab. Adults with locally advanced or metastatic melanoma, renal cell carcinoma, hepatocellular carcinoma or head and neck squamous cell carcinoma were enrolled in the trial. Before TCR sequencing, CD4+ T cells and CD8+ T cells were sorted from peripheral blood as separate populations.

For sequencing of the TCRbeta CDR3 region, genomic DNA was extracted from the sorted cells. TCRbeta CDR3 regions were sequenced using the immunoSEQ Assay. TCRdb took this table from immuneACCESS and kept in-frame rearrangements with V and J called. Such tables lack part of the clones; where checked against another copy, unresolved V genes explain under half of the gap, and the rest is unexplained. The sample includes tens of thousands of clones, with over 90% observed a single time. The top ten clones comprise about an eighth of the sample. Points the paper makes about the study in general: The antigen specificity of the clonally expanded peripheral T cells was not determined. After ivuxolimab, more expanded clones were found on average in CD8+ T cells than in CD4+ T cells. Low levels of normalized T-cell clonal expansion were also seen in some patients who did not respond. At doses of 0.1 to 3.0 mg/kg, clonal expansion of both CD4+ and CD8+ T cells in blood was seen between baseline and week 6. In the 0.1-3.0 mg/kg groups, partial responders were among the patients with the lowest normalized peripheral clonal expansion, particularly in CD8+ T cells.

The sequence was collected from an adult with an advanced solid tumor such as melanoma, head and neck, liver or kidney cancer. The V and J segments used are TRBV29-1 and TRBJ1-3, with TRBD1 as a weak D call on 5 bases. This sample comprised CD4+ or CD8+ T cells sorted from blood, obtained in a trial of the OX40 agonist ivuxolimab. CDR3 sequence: CSVEGFAGQISGNTIYF. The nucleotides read TGCAGCGTTGAAGGGTTCGCCGGACAAATCTCTGGAAACACCATATATTTT.